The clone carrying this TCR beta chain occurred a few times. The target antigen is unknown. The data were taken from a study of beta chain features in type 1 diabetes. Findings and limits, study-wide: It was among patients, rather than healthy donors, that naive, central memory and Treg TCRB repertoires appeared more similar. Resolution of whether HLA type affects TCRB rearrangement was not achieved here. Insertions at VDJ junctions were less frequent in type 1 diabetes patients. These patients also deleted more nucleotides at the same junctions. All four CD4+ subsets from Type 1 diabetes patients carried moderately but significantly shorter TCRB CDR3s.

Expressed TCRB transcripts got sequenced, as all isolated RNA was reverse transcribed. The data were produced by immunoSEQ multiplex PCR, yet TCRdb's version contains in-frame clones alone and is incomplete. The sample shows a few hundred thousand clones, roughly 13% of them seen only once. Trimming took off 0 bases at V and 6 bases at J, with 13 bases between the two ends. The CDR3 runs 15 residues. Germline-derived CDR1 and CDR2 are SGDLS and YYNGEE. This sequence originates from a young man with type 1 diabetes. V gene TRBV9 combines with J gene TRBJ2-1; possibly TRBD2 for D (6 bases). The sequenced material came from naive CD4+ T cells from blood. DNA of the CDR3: TGTGCCAGCAGCGTAGTTGCGGGACCCGGCAATGAGCAGTTCTTC. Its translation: CASSVVAGPGNEQFF.